A selection of T cell receptor beta chains follows, all from one sample in a study of T cells in Graves' hyperthyroidism and ophthalmopathy. MiXCR, applied by TCRdb to the multiplex PCR reads, yields one record per CDR3 protein. The table has some 700,000 distinct CDR3 sequences, 15% to 20% seen once; the top ten hold about 16%. Input material: blood. These receptors were taken from a man in his forties or fifties with Graves' hyperthyroidism. Both conserved end residues are part of each CDR3. The order of the fields is CDR3 length, V gene, D gene, J gene, clone size, CDR3 DNA, CDR3 protein. D genes are given only for firm matches. Clone size is stated in some rows and not others, as once, few, many or a class when expanded.

15	TRBV27	-	TRBJ1-3	-	TGTGCCAGCAGCCGTACAGGGTGGTCTGGAAACACCATATATTTT	CASSRTGWSGNTIYF
15	TRBV2	-	TRBJ1-1	many	TGTGCCAGCACCTCCTCCGGGGCCTTGAACACTGAAGCTTTCTTT	CASTSSGALNTEAFF
15	TRBV10-1	TRBD1	TRBJ2-7	-	TGCGCCAGCAGTGACTCCGGGACAGGGACCTACGAGCAGTACTTC	CASSDSGTGTYEQYF
14	TRBV28	-	TRBJ1-1	few	TGTGCCAGCAGTGAGGCGATCCTGACCACTGAAGCTTTCTTT	CASSEAILTTEAFF
15	TRBV28	-	TRBJ2-1	many	TGTGCCAGCAGTTTGGGGCCTACCCCCTACAATGAGCAGTTCTTC	CASSLGPTPYNEQFF
14	TRBV5-1	-	TRBJ1-5	-	TGCGCCAGCTCCCCAGGGGAGGGCTATCAGCCCCAGCATTTT	CASSPGEGYQPQHF
11	TRBV7-9	-	TRBJ2-7	-	TGTGCCAGCAGCTTAGACGCCGAGCAGTACTTC	CASSLDAEQYF
15	TRBV6-5	TRBD1	TRBJ2-7	-	TGTGCCAGCAGTTACTCAGACAGGGGGCTATACGAGCAGTACTTC	CASSYSDRGLYEQYF
13	TRBV6-1	-	TRBJ1-2	few	TGTGCCAGCAGTACCGTTGCAGGCTATGGCTACACCTTC	CASSTVAGYGYTF
13	TRBV27	-	TRBJ2-5	many	TGTGCCAGCAGTTTATCGAACGGGGAGACCCAGTACTTC	CASSLSNGETQYF
12	TRBV28	-	TRBJ2-7	-	TGTGCCAGCAGTCTCACCAGGGGCGAGCAGTACTTC	CASSLTRGEQYF
16	TRBV3-1	-	TRBJ2-1	many	TGTGCCAGCAGCAACCCGACTAGTAGTGCCGGCAATGAGCAGTTCTTC	CASSNPTSSAGNEQFF
15	TRBV5-1	TRBD1	TRBJ2-5	-	TGCGCCAGCAGCTTGGGGACAGGGTTAAGTGAGACCCAGTACTTC	CASSLGTGLSETQYF
17	TRBV2	TRBD1	TRBJ2-1	many	TGTGCCGGTGGACAGGGGGCGATTGTCGGCTCCTACAATGAGCAGTTCTTC	CAGGQGAIVGSYNEQFF
15	TRBV6-1	-	TRBJ1-1	few	TGTGCCAGCAGCCCCTCTTGGGGGGTGGGCACTGAAGCTTTCTTT	CASSPSWGVGTEAFF
15	TRBV28	-	TRBJ2-3	few	TGTGCCAGCAGTTTAAACAGGGTTGTCACAGATACGCAGTATTTT	CASSLNRVVTDTQYF
15	TRBV7-2	TRBD1	TRBJ1-4	many	TGTGCCAGCAGCTCAGACAGGGGCCGAAATGAAAAACTGTTTTTT	CASSSDRGRNEKLFF
13	TRBV20-1	-	TRBJ2-3	few	TGCAGTGCTGGCACTAGTGGGGGGGATACGCAGTATTTT	CSAGTSGGDTQYF
15	TRBV5-1	TRBD1	TRBJ2-5	-	TGCGCCAGCAGCGTAGGGACAGGGACCCAAGAGACCCAGTACTTC	CASSVGTGTQETQYF
15	TRBV30	-	TRBJ2-2	many	TGTGCCGGAGCCGCCCTTGGGGCGAACACCGGGGAGCTGTTTTTT	CAGAALGANTGELFF
15	TRBV7-9	-	TRBJ2-7	many	TGTGCCAGCAGCTTAAGCGACACCTACTCCTACGAGCAGTACTTC	CASSLSDTYSYEQYF
13	TRBV7-2	-	TRBJ2-7	many	TGTGCCAGCACTGACCATCCCTACGACGAGCAGTACTTC	CASTDHPYDEQYF
14	TRBV6-1	TRBD2	TRBJ2-7	many	TGTGCCAGCAGTTTAGCGGGAGTAAGGTACGAGCAGTACTTC	CASSLAGVRYEQYF
14	TRBV20-1	TRBD1	TRBJ1-6	many	TGCAGTGCTCGGCCGGGACAGGGGGATTCACCCCTCCACTTT	CSARPGQGDSPLHF
16	TRBV7-9	-	TRBJ1-1	few	TGTGCCAGCAGCCACAGGGCGGGGAGGGCGGTGACTGAAGCTTTCTTT	CASSHRAGRAVTEAFF
15	TRBV2	TRBD1	TRBJ1-5	many	TGTGCCAGCAGTGGACAGGGTCAACCTAATCAGCCCCAGCATTTT	CASSGQGQPNQPQHF
15	TRBV15	TRBD1	TRBJ2-7	many	TGTGCCACCAGCAGAGGCGGACAGGGAGAAGGGGAGCAGTACTTC	CATSRGGQGEGEQYF